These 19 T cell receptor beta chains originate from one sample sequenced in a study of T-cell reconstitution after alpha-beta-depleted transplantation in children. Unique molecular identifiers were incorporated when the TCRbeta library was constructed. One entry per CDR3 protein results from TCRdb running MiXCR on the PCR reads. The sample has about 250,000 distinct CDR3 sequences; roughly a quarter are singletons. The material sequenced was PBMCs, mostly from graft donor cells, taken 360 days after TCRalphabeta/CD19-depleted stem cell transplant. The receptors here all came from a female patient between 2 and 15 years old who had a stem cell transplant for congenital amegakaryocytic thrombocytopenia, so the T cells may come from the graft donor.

The DNA for the CDR3 is TGTGCCAGCAGCCCCCTAGGGAGCTCCTACAATGAGCAGTTCTTC. It codes for CASSPLGSSYNEQFF. The V gene is TRBV7-9, the J gene TRBJ2-1, with a possible D match to TRBD2 (5 bases). Germline CDR1 SEHNR, CDR2 FQNEAQ (reference sequence). V was cut by 5 bases and J by 0 bases, with 11 bases left in between. The CDR3 extends over 15 amino acids.

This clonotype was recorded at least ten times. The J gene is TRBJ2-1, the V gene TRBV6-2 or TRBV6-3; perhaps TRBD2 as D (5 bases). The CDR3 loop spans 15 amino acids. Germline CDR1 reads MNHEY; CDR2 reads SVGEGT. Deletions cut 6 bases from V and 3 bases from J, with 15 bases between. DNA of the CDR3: TGTGCCAGCAGCCTGCTAGCAAATAACTACAATGAGCAGTTCTTC. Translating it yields CASSLLANNYNEQFF.

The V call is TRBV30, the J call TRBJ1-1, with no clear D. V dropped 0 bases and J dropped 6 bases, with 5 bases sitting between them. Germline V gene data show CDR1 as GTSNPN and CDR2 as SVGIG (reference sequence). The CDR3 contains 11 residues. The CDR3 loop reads CAWSVGSEAFF. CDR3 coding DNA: TGTGCCTGGAGTGTAGGTTCTGAAGCTTTCTTT.

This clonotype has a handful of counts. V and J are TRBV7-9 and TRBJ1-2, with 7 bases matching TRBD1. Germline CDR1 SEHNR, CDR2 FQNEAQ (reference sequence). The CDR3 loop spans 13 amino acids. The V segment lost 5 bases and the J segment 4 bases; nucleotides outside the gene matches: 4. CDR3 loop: CASSQRQGYGYTF. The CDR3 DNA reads TGTGCCAGCAGCCAAAGACAGGGCTATGGCTACACCTTC.

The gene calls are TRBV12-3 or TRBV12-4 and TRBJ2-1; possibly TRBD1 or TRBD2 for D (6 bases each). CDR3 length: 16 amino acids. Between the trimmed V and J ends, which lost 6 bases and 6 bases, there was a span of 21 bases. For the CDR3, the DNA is TGTGCCAGCAGCGGCCGAGGGGGGCGCACAGCCAATGAGCAGTTCTTC. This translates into CASSGRGGRTANEQFF.

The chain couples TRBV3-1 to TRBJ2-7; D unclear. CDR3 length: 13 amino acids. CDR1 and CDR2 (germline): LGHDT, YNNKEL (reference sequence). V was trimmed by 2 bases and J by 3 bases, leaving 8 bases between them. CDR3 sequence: CASSQNLNYEQYF. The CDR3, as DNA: TGTGCCAGCAGCCAAAATTTAAACTACGAGCAGTACTTC.

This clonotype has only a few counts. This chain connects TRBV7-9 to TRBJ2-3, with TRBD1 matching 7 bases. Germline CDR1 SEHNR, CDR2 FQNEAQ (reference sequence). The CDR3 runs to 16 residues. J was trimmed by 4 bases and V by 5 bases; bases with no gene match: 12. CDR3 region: CASSASGGINADTQYF. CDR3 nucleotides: TGTGCCAGCAGCGCATCAGGGGGAATTAACGCAGATACGCAGTATTTT.

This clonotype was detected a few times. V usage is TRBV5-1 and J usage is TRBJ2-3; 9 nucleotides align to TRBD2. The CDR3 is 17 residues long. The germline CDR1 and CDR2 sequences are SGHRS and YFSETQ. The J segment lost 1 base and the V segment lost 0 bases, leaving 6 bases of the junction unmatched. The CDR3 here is CASSLAVVAGGTDTQYF. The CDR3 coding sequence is TGCGCCAGCAGCTTGGCCGTTGTAGCGGGGGGCACAGATACGCAGTATTTT.

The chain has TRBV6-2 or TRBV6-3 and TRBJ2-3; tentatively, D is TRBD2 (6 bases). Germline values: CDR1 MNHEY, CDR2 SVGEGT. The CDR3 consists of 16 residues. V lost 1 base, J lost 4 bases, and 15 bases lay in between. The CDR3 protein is CASSYYSRETADTQYF. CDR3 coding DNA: TGTGCCAGCAGTTACTACTCCCGGGAGACCGCAGATACGCAGTATTTT.

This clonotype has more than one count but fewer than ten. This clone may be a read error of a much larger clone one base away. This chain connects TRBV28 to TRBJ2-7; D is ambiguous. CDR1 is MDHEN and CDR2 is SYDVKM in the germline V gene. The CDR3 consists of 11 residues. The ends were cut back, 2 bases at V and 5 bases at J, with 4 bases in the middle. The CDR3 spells CASSLGNEQYF. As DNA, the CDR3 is TGTGCCAGCAGTTTAGGGAACGAGCAGTACTTC.

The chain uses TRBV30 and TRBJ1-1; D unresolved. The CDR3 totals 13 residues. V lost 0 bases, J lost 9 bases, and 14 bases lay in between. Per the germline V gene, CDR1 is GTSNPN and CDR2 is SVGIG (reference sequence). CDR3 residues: CAWSVLSAEKAFF. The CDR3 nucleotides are TGTGCCTGGAGTGTACTTTCGGCAGAAAAAGCTTTCTTT.

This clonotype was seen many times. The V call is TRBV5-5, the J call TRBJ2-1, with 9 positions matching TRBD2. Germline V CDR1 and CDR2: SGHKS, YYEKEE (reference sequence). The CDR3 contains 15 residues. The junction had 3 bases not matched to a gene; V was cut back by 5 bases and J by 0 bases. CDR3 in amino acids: CASSLSGSSYNEQFF. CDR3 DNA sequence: TGTGCCAGCAGTCTTAGCGGGAGCTCCTACAATGAGCAGTTCTTC.

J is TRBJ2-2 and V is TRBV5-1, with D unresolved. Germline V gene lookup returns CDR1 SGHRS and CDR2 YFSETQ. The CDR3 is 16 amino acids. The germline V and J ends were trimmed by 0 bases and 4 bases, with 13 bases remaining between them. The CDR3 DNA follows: TGCGCCAGCAGCTTGGTCACAAGCCAGAGCACCGGGGAGCTGTTTTTT. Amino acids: CASSLVTSQSTGELFF.

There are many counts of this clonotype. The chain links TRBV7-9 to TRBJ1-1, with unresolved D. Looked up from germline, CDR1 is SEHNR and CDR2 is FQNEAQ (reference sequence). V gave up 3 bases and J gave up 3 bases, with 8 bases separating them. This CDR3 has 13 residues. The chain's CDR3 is CASSLVIDTEAFF. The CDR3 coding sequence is TGTGCCAGCAGCTTGGTTATCGACACTGAAGCTTTCTTT. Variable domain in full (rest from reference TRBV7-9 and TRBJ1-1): DTGVSQNPRHKITKRGQNVTFRCDPISEHNRLYWYRQTLGQGPEFLTYFQNEAQLEKSRLLSDRFSAERPKGSFSTLEIQRTEQGDSAMYLCASSLVIDTEAFFGQGTRLTVV.

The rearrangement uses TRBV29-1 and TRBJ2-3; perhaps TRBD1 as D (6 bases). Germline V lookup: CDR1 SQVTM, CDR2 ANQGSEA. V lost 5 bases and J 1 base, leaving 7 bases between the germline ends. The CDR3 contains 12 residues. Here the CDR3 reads CSVSGGTDTQYF. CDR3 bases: TGCAGCGTTTCAGGGGGCACAGATACGCAGTATTTT.

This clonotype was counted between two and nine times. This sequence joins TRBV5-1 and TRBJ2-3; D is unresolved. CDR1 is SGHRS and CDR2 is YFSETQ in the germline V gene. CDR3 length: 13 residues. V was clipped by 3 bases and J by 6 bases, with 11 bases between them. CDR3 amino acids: CASSWGRWDTQYF. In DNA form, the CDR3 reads TGCGCCAGCAGCTGGGGTCGCTGGGATACGCAGTATTTT. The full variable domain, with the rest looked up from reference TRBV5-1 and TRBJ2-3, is KAGVTQTPRYLIKTRGQQVTLSCSPISGHRSVSWYQQTPGQGLQFLFEYFSETQRNKGNFPGRFSGRQFSNSRSEMNVSTLELGDSALYLCASSWGRWDTQYFGPGTRLTVL.

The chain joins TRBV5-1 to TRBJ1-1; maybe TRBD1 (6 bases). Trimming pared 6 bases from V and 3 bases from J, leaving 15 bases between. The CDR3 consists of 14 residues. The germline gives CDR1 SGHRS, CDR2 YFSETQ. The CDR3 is CASKGGWADTEAFF. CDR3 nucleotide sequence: TGCGCCAGCAAGGGGGGCTGGGCGGACACTGAAGCTTTCTTT.

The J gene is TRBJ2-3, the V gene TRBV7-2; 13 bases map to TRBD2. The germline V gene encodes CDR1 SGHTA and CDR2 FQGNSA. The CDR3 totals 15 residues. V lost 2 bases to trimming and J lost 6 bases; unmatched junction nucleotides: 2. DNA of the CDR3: TGTGCCAGCAGCTTATTGGGACTAGCGGGGGATACGCAGTATTTT. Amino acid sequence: CASSLLGLAGDTQYF.

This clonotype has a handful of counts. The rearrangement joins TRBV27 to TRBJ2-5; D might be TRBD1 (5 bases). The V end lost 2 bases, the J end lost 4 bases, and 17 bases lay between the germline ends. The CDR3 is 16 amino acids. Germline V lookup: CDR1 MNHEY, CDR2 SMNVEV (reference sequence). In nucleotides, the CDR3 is TGTGCCAGCAGTTTACTGGCGTCCAGGGCTACAGAGACCCAGTACTTC. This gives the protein CASSLLASRATETQYF.